This passage covers 8 T cell receptor beta chains from one sample sequenced in a study of T cell responses to AZD1222 COVID-19 vaccine. Method: immunoSEQ multiplex PCR; TCRdb's copy keeps in-frame clones and lacks some. The sample includes about 92,000 clones, about 90% of them seen just once. The starting material was peripheral blood, obtained on day 0 of AZD1222 vaccination. The source is an adult in good health.

V gene TRBV6-5 combines with J gene TRBJ1-3, with unresolved D. Germline values: CDR1 MNHEY, CDR2 SVGAGI. Trimming pared 0 bases from V and 0 bases from J, leaving 9 bases between. The CDR3 length is 16 residues. The DNA of the CDR3 is TGTGCCAGCAGTTACTCGGCCACCTTCTCTGGAAACACCATATATTTT. It codes for CASSYSATFSGNTIYF.

This chain links TRBV7-9 with TRBJ1-1, with D possibly matching TRBD1 (6 bases). V lost 5 bases to trimming and J lost 5 bases, with 18 bases between them. Germline CDR1 reads SEHNR; CDR2 reads FQNEAQ (reference sequence). This CDR3 has 15 residues. DNA of the CDR3: TGTGCCAGCAGCCTCCCTGGGGGGCCCGCGACTGAAGCTTTCTTT. This gives the protein CASSLPGGPATEAFF. Combining the CDR3 with reference TRBV7-9 and TRBJ1-1 gives the whole variable domain DTGVSQNPRHKITKRGQNVTFRCDPISEHNRLYWYRQTLGQGPEFLTYFQNEAQLEKSRLLSDRFSAERPKGSFSTLEIQRTEQGDSAMYLCASSLPGGPATEAFFGQGTRLTVV.

The chain joins TRBV28 to TRBJ1-5; TRBD1 agrees at 7 bases. J was trimmed by 3 bases and V by 10 bases; bases with no gene match: 9. From germline, CDR1 is MDHEN and CDR2 SYDVKM. The CDR3 runs to 14 residues. CDR3 coding DNA: TGTGCCATCCCAGGGGGAGGCCCCAATCAGCCCCAGCATTTT. This translates into CAIPGGGPNQPQHF. Combining the CDR3 with reference TRBV28 and TRBJ1-5 gives the whole variable domain DVKVTQSSRYLVKRTGEKVFLECVQDMDHENMFWYRQDPGLGLRLIYFSYDVKMKEKGDIPEGYSVSREKKERFSLILESASTNQTSMYLCAIPGGGPNQPQHFGDGTRLSIL.

The V gene is TRBV4-1, the J gene TRBJ1-4; the match to TRBD1 covers 10 bases. The CDR3 covers 17 residues. Germline trimming cut 2 bases from V and 0 bases from J; bases unmatched to any gene: 3. Looked up from germline, CDR1 is MGHRA and CDR2 is YSYEKL. In nucleotides, the CDR3 is TGCGCCAGCAGCCAAACGACAGGGGGCGCAACTAATGAAAAACTGTTTTTT. Its translation: CASSQTTGGATNEKLFF.

This chain uses TRBV7-3 with TRBJ2-1; 10 bases match TRBD2. The CDR3 contains 16 residues. The trim removed 5 bases at V and 1 base at J, leaving 5 bases unmatched. Germline V gene data show CDR1 as SGHTA and CDR2 as FQGTGA. CDR3 DNA sequence: TGTGCCAGCAGCCAGGGACTAGCGTTTTCCTACAATGAGCAGTTCTTC. This translates into CASSQGLAFSYNEQFF.

The J gene is TRBJ1-3, the V gene TRBV28, with 8 nucleotides matching TRBD1. CDR1 and CDR2 (germline): MDHEN, SYDVKM. Germline trimming cut 6 bases from V and 5 bases from J; bases unmatched to any gene: 9. This CDR3 has 15 amino acids. CDR3 nucleotides: TGTGCCAGCAGCTCCTCCCGGACAGGGCGAAACACCATATATTTT. This translates into CASSSSRTGRNTIYF. The full variable domain, in which reference TRBV28 and TRBJ1-3 provide the parts outside the CDR3, is DVKVTQSSRYLVKRTGEKVFLECVQDMDHENMFWYRQDPGLGLRLIYFSYDVKMKEKGDIPEGYSVSREKKERFSLILESASTNQTSMYLCASSSSRTGRNTIYFGEGSWLTVV.

The V call is TRBV28, the J call TRBJ2-5; 16 bases line up with TRBD2. This CDR3 is built from 18 residues. Germline trimming cut 6 bases from V and 5 bases from J; bases unmatched to any gene: 12. CDR1 is MDHEN and CDR2 is SYDVKM in the germline V gene. CDR3 protein: CASRGTSGRAPLGETQYF. CDR3 in DNA: TGTGCCAGCAGAGGGACTAGCGGGAGGGCGCCCCTCGGGGAGACCCAGTACTTC. Looking up the rest from reference TRBV28 and TRBJ2-5 gives the full variable domain: DVKVTQSSRYLVKRTGEKVFLECVQDMDHENMFWYRQDPGLGLRLIYFSYDVKMKEKGDIPEGYSVSREKKERFSLILESASTNQTSMYLCASRGTSGRAPLGETQYFGPGTRLLVL.

The gene calls are TRBV7-9 and TRBJ1-2; 10 bases are a match to TRBD1. The CDR3 runs to 15 residues. Trimming at V came to 5 bases and at J to 5 bases, leaving 8 bases not matched to a gene. Germline V gives CDR1 SEHNR, CDR2 FQNEAQ (reference sequence). CDR3 nucleotides: TGTGCCAGCAGCCCCGGGACAGGGGAGTTTTATGGCTACACCTTC. Encoded protein: CASSPGTGEFYGYTF.